These 25 T cell receptor beta chains came from one sample sequenced in a study of glioma-infiltrating T cells. The iRepertoire nested amplicon-rescue multiplex PCR amplified TCR alpha and beta CDR3s from RNA. TCRdb re-analysed the multiplex PCR reads in MiXCR, keeping a single row per CDR3 protein. The table records some 190,000 distinct CDR3 sequences, more than 30% of them present only once. The sequenced sample consisted of glioma tissue, nonneoplastic brain tissue, or PBMCs (not recorded which). Receptors originate from a human donor with low-grade glioma or glioblastoma, undergoing nonglioma brain surgery, or in good health (not recorded which).

This clonotype occurred many times. The chain couples TRBV3-1 to TRBJ1-6, with D possibly being TRBD1 (6 bases). Germline CDR1 and CDR2: LGHDT and YNNKEL (reference sequence). V was trimmed by 0 bases and J by 7 bases, leaving 10 bases between them. This CDR3 contains 15 residues. In DNA, the CDR3 is TGTGCCAGCAGCCAAGAGCCAGGGGCAAATTCACCCCTCCACTTT. Its protein product is CASSQEPGANSPLHF.

This clonotype was counted many times. The chain has TRBV24-1 and TRBJ2-3; the match to TRBD2 covers 9 bases. V lost 1 base, J lost 4 bases, and 5 bases stayed unmatched. Germline loops: CDR1 KGHDR, CDR2 SFDVKD. This CDR3 spans 16 amino acids. In DNA, the CDR3 is TGTGCCACCAGTGATTTAGCGGGAGGTCTACCAGATACGCAGTATTTT. It yields the protein CATSDLAGGLPDTQYF.

There are a few counts of this clonotype. The V gene is TRBV27, the J gene TRBJ2-2; 10 bases agree with TRBD1. The germline gives CDR1 MNHEY, CDR2 SMNVEV (reference sequence). The CDR3 is made up of 15 amino acids. The trim removed 4 bases at V and 6 bases at J, leaving 5 bases unmatched. In DNA, the CDR3 is TGTGCCAGCAGTTCCCGGGACAGGGGTGCCGGGGAGCTGTTTTTT. Its protein is CASSSRDRGAGELFF.

The chain uses TRBV7-9 and TRBJ1-5; tentatively, D is TRBD1 (5 bases). Germline V CDR1 and CDR2: SEHNR, FQNEAQ (reference sequence). Trimming removed 4 bases at V and 5 bases at J, with 15 bases between. The CDR3 sequence is 15 residues long. Written as DNA, the CDR3 is TGTGCCAGCAGCTCTAACCGGGGCAAATATCAGCCCCAGCATTTT. Residues: CASSSNRGKYQPQHF.

Regarding this clonotype: This may be a read error: a much more frequent sequence differs by one nucleotide. V and J are TRBV7-2 and TRBJ2-7; 11 bases map to TRBD2. Germline assignment: CDR1 SGHTA and CDR2 FQGNSA. The J segment lost 6 bases and the V segment lost 8 bases, leaving 6 bases of the junction unmatched. The CDR3 extends over 13 amino acids. CDR3 residues: CASGDGLAGEQYF. CDR3 coding DNA: TGTGCCAGCGGGGACGGACTAGCGGGCGAGCAGTACTTC.

Comments on this clonotype: It may be a read error: a sequence one base away is much more abundant. CDR3 amino acids: CASSLVTAGVGEQFF. The DNA of the CDR3 is TGTGCCAGCAGCTTAGTTACGGCGGGAGTCGGTGAGCAGTTCTTC. This sequence joins TRBV7-6 and TRBJ2-1, with 7 bases fitting TRBD2. Germline V CDR1 and CDR2: SGHVS, FNYEAQ. The CDR3 length is 15 residues. Unmatched junction bases numbered 9, after V lost 1 base and J lost 9 bases.

Comments on this clonotype: This may stem from a read error, because a much larger clone lies one nucleotide away. The genes are TRBV28 and TRBJ2-1, with a tentative D call TRBD2 (9 bases). Germline V CDR1 and CDR2: MDHEN, SYDVKM. This CDR3 has 15 residues. The CDR3 spells CAGRGPGTSKNEQFF. DNA for the CDR3: TGTGCCGGCAGGGGGCCAGGGACTAGCAAAAATGAGCAGTTCTTC.

The V and J genes are TRBV7-7 and TRBJ2-1, with D unclear. This CDR3 is 15 amino acids long. Germline values: CDR1 SSHAT, CDR2 FNYEAQ (reference sequence). The CDR3 DNA is TGTGCTAGAAGCCACAGCGCCCTCGGCTACAATGAGCAGTTCTTC. Translation: CARSHSALGYNEQFF.

This clonotype was picked up many times. The rearrangement uses TRBV28 and TRBJ1-6, with D maybe TRBD1 (5 bases). This CDR3 has 15 amino acids. From germline, CDR1 is MDHEN and CDR2 SYDVKM. V lost 6 bases, J lost 0 bases, and 9 bases lay in between. CDR3 coding DNA: TGTGCCAGCAGGCCAGGGAGCTCCTATAATTCACCCCTCCACTTT. Translated, it gives CASRPGSSYNSPLHF.

The chain has TRBV4-2 and TRBJ2-1; no clear D gene. This CDR3 is 15 amino acids long. Germline values: CDR1 LGHNA, CDR2 YNFKEQ. V was cut by 4 bases and J by 0 bases, with 10 bases left in between. The CDR3 reads CASSPTASSYNEQFF. The CDR3 DNA reads as TGTGCCAGCAGCCCGACTGCCTCCTCCTACAATGAGCAGTTCTTC.

The chain uses TRBV15 and TRBJ2-1; possibly TRBD1 for D (5 bases). Germline CDR1 and CDR2: LNHNV and YYDKDF (reference sequence). The ends were cut back, 3 bases at V and 10 bases at J, with 25 bases in the middle. The CDR3 covers 17 residues. The CDR3 spells CATSSYNVPGPTYEQFF. The CDR3 DNA reads as TGTGCCACCAGCAGTTACAATGTGCCAGGGCCAACCTACGAGCAGTTCTTC.

The rearrangement uses TRBV30 and TRBJ1-1; D ambiguous. The CDR3 is 11 amino acids. Looked up from germline, CDR1 is GTSNPN and CDR2 is SVGIG (reference sequence). V dropped 3 bases and J dropped 1 base, with 3 bases sitting between them. The CDR3 DNA reads TGTGCCTGGAGCCGGAACACTGAAGCTTTCTTT. It is translated as CAWSRNTEAFF.

With regard to this clonotype: Relative to the germline gene, one junction end is altered; a read error may explain this. V gene TRBV20-1 combines with J gene TRBJ2-3; no clear D gene. Germline CDR1 and CDR2: DFQATT and SNEGSKA (reference sequence). The CDR3 contains 13 residues. The CDR3 loop is CSALHPSGDKQYF. The CDR3 DNA is TGCAGTGCTCTGCACCCCTCTGGAGATAAGCAGTATTTT.

In regard to this clonotype: A much larger clone lies a single base off, so this may be a read error. This chain uses TRBV6-1 with TRBJ2-6; no clear D. The CDR3 length is 14 residues. Germline-derived CDR1 and CDR2 are MNHNS and SASEGT. V gave up 7 bases and J gave up 2 bases, with 9 bases separating them. CDR3 sequence reads: CASKLSPGANVLTF. In DNA form, the CDR3 reads TGTGCCAGCAAATTGAGCCCTGGGGCCAACGTCCTGACTTTC.

Comments on this clonotype: This may arise from a read error, as a much more abundant clone is one base away. The chain links TRBV27 to TRBJ2-1; D is possibly TRBD1 (5 bases). The length of the CDR3 is 15 residues. Germline V gene sequence: CDR1 MNHEY, CDR2 SMNVEV (reference sequence). The V end lost 5 bases, the J end lost 5 bases, and 16 bases lay between the germline ends. CDR3: CASSKRGTYNNEQFF. The CDR3 DNA sequence: TGTGCCAGCAGTAAAAGGGGAACCTATAACAATGAGCAGTTCTTC.

Many counts were recorded for this clonotype. The V gene is TRBV28, the J gene TRBJ2-7; tentative D call: TRBD2 (6 bases). Per the germline V gene, CDR1 is MDHEN and CDR2 is SYDVKM. The V gene lost 2 bases and the J gene lost 0 bases, with 23 bases spanning the gap. The CDR3 length is 19 residues. CDR3 in DNA: TGTGCCAGCAGTTTAACGGGACTTAGATCACCGGGCGGCTCCTACGAGCAGTACTTC. This translates into CASSLTGLRSPGGSYEQYF.

Points on this clonotype: This could be a read error, since a much larger clone is one nucleotide away. This chain links TRBV12-3 or TRBV12-4 with TRBJ1-5; no definite D call. The CDR3 covers 13 residues. CDR3 region: CASSFGPEQHQHF. The CDR3 region has the DNA TGTGCCAGCAGTTTTGGACCAGAGCAGCACCAGCATTTT.

A single count supports this clonotype. Being one base from a much bigger clone, this may be a read error. The chain employs TRBV11-2 and TRBJ2-5, with D maybe TRBD1 (5 bases). Germline V CDR1 and CDR2: SGHAT, FQNNGV. The CDR3 length is 15 residues. CDR3 residues: CARSSVRARGETQYF. Written as DNA, the CDR3 is TGTGCCAGAAGCTCCGTCAGGGCGCGTGGGGAGACCCAGTACTTC.

Points on this clonotype: The junction shows a germline mismatch at one end, possibly a read error. V and J are TRBV12-3 or TRBV12-4 and TRBJ2-3; D is undetermined. The CDR3 runs 13 residues. This CDR3 reads CASSLGSTDTEYF. In DNA, the CDR3 is TGTGCCAGCAGTTTAGGGAGCACAGATACGGAGTATTTT.

This clonotype was observed at least ten times. The chain uses TRBV2 and TRBJ2-6; TRBD1 agrees at 7 bases. This CDR3 region has 16 residues. Trimming removed 5 bases from V and 0 bases from J; junction bases left unmatched: 4. Germline V gene sequence: CDR1 SNHLY, CDR2 FYNNEI. CDR3 nucleotide sequence: TGTGCCAGCAGTCTGGGACAGACCTCTGGGGCCAACGTCCTGACTTTC. Protein product: CASSLGQTSGANVLTF.

This clonotype has only one observation. This chain connects TRBV6-9 to TRBJ1-5; unclear D gene. This CDR3 is built from 13 residues. The germline gives CDR1 MNHGY, CDR2 SVAAGI. Trimming took 7 bases from V and 5 from J, leaving 12 bases between them. This CDR3 is CASTIRGDQPQHF. The CDR3 nucleotides are TGTGCCAGCACCATCCGGGGAGATCAGCCCCAGCATTTT.

This clonotype was detected many times. The J gene is TRBJ2-7, the V gene TRBV12-3 or TRBV12-4, with TRBD2 matching 8 bases. Germline trimming cut 2 bases from V and 10 bases from J; bases unmatched to any gene: 4. CDR3 size: 12 residues. CDR3 DNA: TGTGCCAGCAGTTTATCTAGCGGGCGACAGTACTTC. Protein product: CASSLSSGRQYF.

This chain connects TRBV10-3 to TRBJ1-4; D remains unclear. Germline CDR1 reads ENHRY; CDR2 reads SYGVKD. V lost 4 bases to trimming and J lost 6 bases, with 9 bases between them. This CDR3 has 13 amino acids. CDR3 coding DNA: TGTGCCATCAGTGCGACAAGGCATGAAAAACTGTTTTTT. Translation gives CAISATRHEKLFF.

This clonotype was recorded at least ten times. The chain employs TRBV25-1 and TRBJ2-5, with D perhaps matching TRBD2 (6 bases). CDR1 and CDR2 from the germline V gene are MGHDK and SYGVNS. The CDR3 length is 15 residues. V shed 10 bases and J shed 4 bases, with 22 bases lying between them. DNA of the CDR3: TGTGCCAACCGGTCGGGGGATGGCCGAGGAGAGACCCAGTACTTC. This codes for CANRSGDGRGETQYF.

A word on this clonotype: This may arise from a read error, as a much more abundant clone is one base away. The chain carries TRBV4-1 and TRBJ2-5; the match to TRBD1 covers 8 bases. The V gene end was trimmed by 6 bases and the J gene end by 9 bases; junction bases not matched to a gene: 9. Germline V gene sequence: CDR1 MGHRA, CDR2 YSYEKL. The CDR3 consists of 13 residues. The CDR3 sequence: CASREQGDEAQYF. In nucleotides, the CDR3 is TGCGCCAGCAGGGAACAGGGGGACGAGGCCCAGTACTTC.